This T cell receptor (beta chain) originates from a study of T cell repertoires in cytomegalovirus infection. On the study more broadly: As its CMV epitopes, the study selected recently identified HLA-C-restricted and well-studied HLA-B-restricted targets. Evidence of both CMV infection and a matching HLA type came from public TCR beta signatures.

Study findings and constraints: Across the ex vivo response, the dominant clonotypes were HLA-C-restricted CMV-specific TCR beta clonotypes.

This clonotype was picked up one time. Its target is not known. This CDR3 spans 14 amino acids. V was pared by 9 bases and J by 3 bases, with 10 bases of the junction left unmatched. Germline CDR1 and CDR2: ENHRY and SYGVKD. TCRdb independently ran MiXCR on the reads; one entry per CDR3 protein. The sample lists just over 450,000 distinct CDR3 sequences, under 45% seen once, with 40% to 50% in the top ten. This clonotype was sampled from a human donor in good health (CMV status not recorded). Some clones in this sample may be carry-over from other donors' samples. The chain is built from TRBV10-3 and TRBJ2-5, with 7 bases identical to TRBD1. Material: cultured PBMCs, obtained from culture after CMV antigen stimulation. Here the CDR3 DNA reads TGTGCCATACAAAGAACGCAGGGGGAAGAGACCCAGTACTTC. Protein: CAIQRTQGEETQYF.